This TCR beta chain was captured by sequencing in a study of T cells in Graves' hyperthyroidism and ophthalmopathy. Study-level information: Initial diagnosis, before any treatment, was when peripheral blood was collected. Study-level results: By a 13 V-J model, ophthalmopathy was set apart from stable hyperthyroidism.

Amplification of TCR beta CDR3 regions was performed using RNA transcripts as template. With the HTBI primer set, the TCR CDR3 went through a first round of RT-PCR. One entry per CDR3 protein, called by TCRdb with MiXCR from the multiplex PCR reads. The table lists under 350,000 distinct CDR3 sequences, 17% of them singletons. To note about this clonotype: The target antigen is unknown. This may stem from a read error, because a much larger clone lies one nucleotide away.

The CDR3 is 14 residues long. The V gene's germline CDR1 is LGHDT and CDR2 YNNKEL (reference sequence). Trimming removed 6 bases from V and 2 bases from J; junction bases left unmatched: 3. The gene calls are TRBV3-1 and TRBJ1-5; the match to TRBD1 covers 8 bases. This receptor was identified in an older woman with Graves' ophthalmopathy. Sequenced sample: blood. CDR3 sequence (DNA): TGTGCCAGCAGGGGACAGGTCGGCAATCAGCCCCAGCATTTT. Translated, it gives CASRGQVGNQPQHF.